The 16 T cell receptor beta chains given below trace back to one sample, sequenced in a study of cytomegalovirus exposure and HLA in healthy donors. The study ran its PCR with 60 Vbeta and 13 Jbeta primers. Sequenced by immunoSEQ multiplex PCR; TCRdb stores in-frame clones only, minus some. The data show approximately 210,000 clones, 82% seen once. Sequencing input: PBMCs. Source of these receptors: a man aged 40-49 years in good health and CMV-seropositive.

The V and J genes are TRBV5-1 and TRBJ1-2; D is ambiguous. This CDR3 comprises 14 residues. Trimming cost V 0 bases and J 4 bases, with 10 bases left between them. In germline, CDR1 is SGHRS, CDR2 YFSETQ. CDR3 coding DNA: TGCGCCAGCAGCTTGGATGGGCAGATCTATGGCTACACCTTC. Translating it yields CASSLDGQIYGYTF.

The rearrangement uses TRBV5-1 and TRBJ2-7; 14 nucleotides align to TRBD2. Germline values: CDR1 SGHRS, CDR2 YFSETQ. Unmatched junction bases numbered 8, after V lost 0 bases and J lost 6 bases. The CDR3 runs 17 residues. Here the CDR3 DNA reads TGCGCCAGCAGCTTGGATGGGACTAGCGGGAGTTTGGGCGAGCAGTACGTC. Amino acids: CASSLDGTSGSLGEQYV.

This clone is a singleton in its sample. This sequence joins TRBV6-5 and TRBJ1-2; possibly TRBD1 for D (5 bases). Germline CDR1 MNHEY, CDR2 SVGAGI. The CDR3 sequence is 12 residues long. Trimming pared 6 bases from V and 12 bases from J, leaving 17 bases between. The CDR3 nucleotides are TGTGCCAGCAGGTCATCGGAGAAGGGGCACACCTTC. Residues: CASRSSEKGHTF.

The rearrangement uses TRBV5-8 and TRBJ2-2; no reliable D call. This CDR3 has 18 amino acids. The ends were cut back, 0 bases at V and 1 base at J, with 16 bases in the middle. Germline V CDR1 and CDR2: SGHTS, YDEGEE. The CDR3 bases are TGTGCCAGCAGCTTGGCTCTCTACACGGGTAGGAACACCGGGGAGCTGTTTTTT. Its translation is CASSLALYTGRNTGELFF. Full variable domain (rest looked up from reference TRBV5-8 and TRBJ2-2): EAGVTQSPTHLIKTRGQQATLRCSPISGHTSVYWYQQALGLGLQFLLWYDEGEERNRGNFPPRFSGRQFPNYSSELNVNALELEDSALYLCASSLALYTGRNTGELFFGEGSRLTVL.

The chain uses TRBV15 and TRBJ2-3, with a possible D match to TRBD2 (6 bases). This CDR3 has 17 residues. Germline CDR1 and CDR2: LNHNV and YYDKDF (reference sequence). Trimming stripped 0 bases from V and 4 bases from J, with 17 bases between. The CDR3 spells CATSRERGRLVPDTQYF. DNA for the CDR3: TGTGCCACCAGCAGAGAAAGGGGTCGACTAGTACCAGATACGCAGTATTTT.

The chain couples TRBV7-6 to TRBJ1-1; TRBD1 might be the D (6 bases). The CDR3 is made up of 16 amino acids. Trimming removed 5 bases from V and 7 bases from J, with 23 bases in between. Looked up from germline, CDR1 is SGHVS and CDR2 is FNYEAQ. CDR3 nucleotide sequence: TGTGCCAGCAGCCCTGTGGTGATACAGGGCGCCAGTGAAGCTTTCTTT. Its translation is CASSPVVIQGASEAFF.

This chain uses TRBV18 with TRBJ2-3; possibly TRBD1 for D (6 bases). V was cut by 6 bases and J by 4 bases, with 14 bases left in between. The germline V gene has CDR1 KGHSH and CDR2 LQKENI. The CDR3 is 14 amino acids. The CDR3 spells CASSARSGADTQYF. DNA of the CDR3: TGTGCCAGCTCCGCACGTTCAGGGGCAGATACGCAGTATTTT.

This chain joins TRBV30 and TRBJ2-1, with D tentatively TRBD2 (6 bases). Germline V lookup: CDR1 GTSNPN, CDR2 SVGIG (reference sequence). CDR3 length: 13 amino acids. Trimming left V 3 bases short and J 10 bases short, with 16 bases between. For the CDR3, the DNA is TGTGCCTGGAGCAGGATAGCGGAGGGGGAGCAGTTCTTC. This codes for CAWSRIAEGEQFF.

V and J are TRBV5-1 and TRBJ2-1; D is ambiguous. Germline CDR1 and CDR2: SGHRS and YFSETQ. There are 14 residues in the CDR3. Trimming shortened V by 2 bases and J by 2 bases, and 8 bases separated the two germline ends. The CDR3 spells CASSFGYPYNEQFF. The CDR3 DNA reads as TGCGCCAGCAGCTTCGGGTACCCCTACAATGAGCAGTTCTTC.

Here the CDR3 DNA reads TGTGCCAGCAGCTCTACGAGGCCTGGGAACACCGGGGAGCTGTTTTTT. Residues: CASSSTRPGNTGELFF. The rearrangement uses TRBV11-2 and TRBJ2-2, with D hard to call. Trimming stripped 4 bases from V and 1 base from J, with 13 bases between. CDR3 length: 16 residues. Germline V gene lookup returns CDR1 SGHAT and CDR2 FQNNGV.

Worth noting for this clone: Distinct nucleotide sequences in the sample also encode this CDR3. The V call is TRBV5-1, the J call TRBJ2-7; 12 bases fit TRBD2. Germline CDR1 reads SGHRS; CDR2 reads YFSETQ. This CDR3 has 14 residues. J was trimmed by 4 bases and V by 4 bases; bases with no gene match: 3. CDR3 sequence reads: CASSPGTSGYEQYV. CDR3 DNA sequence: TGCGCCAGCAGCCCCGGGACTAGCGGGTACGAGCAGTACGTC.

The count of this clone is one. Other nucleotide sequences in the sample specify the same CDR3. This rearrangement joins TRBV5-4 to TRBJ2-3, with TRBD2 identical over 10 bases. CDR3 length: 16 amino acids. Germline V gene sequence: CDR1 SGHNT, CDR2 YYREEE (reference sequence). V gave up 1 base and J gave up 2 bases; unmatched junction bases: 4. CDR3 in DNA: TGTGCCAGCAGCTTGAGACTAGCGGGCTCCACAGATACGCAGTATTTT. Protein product: CASSLRLAGSTDTQYF.

This chain connects TRBV11-2 to TRBJ2-2; 7 nucleotides match TRBD2. Germline CDR1 is SGHAT and CDR2 is FQNNGV. The CDR3 covers 15 residues. The V and J ends lost 5 bases and 1 base, in that order; junction bases with no gene match: 4. DNA of the CDR3: TGTGCCAGCAGCCTCGGGGGGTTGAACACCGGGGAGCTGTTTTTT. This gives the protein CASSLGGLNTGELFF.

In DNA form, the CDR3 reads TGTGCCAGCAGCCCCGGGACAGGGAGCACAGATACGCAGTATTTT. It yields the protein CASSPGTGSTDTQYF. The V gene is TRBV7-3, the J gene TRBJ2-3; 9 bases map to TRBD1. After removal of 5 bases from V and 0 bases from J, the junction contained 3 bases not matched to a gene. Germline V gene lookup returns CDR1 SGHTA and CDR2 FQGTGA. The CDR3 runs to 15 residues.

The rearrangement links TRBV10-3 to TRBJ2-7, with TRBD1 identical over 9 bases. From germline, CDR1 is ENHRY and CDR2 SYGVKD. J lost 6 bases, V lost 6 bases, and 9 bases had no gene match. The CDR3 runs 14 residues. The DNA of the CDR3 is TGTGCCATCAGCGACCGGGACAGGGCTTTCGAGCAGTACTTC. Translation: CAISDRDRAFEQYF.

The chain recombines TRBV27 with TRBJ2-2, with TRBD2 matching over 9 bases. In germline, CDR1 is MNHEY, CDR2 SMNVEV (reference sequence). The CDR3 length is 15 residues. V shed 5 bases, J shed 7 bases, and the junction held 8 bases outside the gene matches. CDR3 nucleotide sequence: TGTGCCAGCAGTCCTGGACTAGCGATCGTCGGGGAGCTGTTTTTT. It specifies CASSPGLAIVGELFF.